Sequencing of this TCR beta chain was carried out in a study of T cell responses to AZD1222 COVID-19 vaccine. In germline, CDR1 is SGHTA, CDR2 FQGNSA. Trimming shortened V by 6 bases and J by 5 bases, and 16 bases separated the two germline ends. The CDR3 is made up of 15 amino acids. About this clone: Its antigen is as yet unknown.

Using immunoSEQ multiplex PCR, the repertoire was profiled, and TCRdb retains in-frame clones only, with some absent. The repertoire holds roughly 85,000 clones, roughly nine tenths seen once, with more than 2.5% in the top ten. Findings and caveats of the study: The sample set comprised mostly white British donors with more females, and clonal diversity was possibly underestimated. Spike regions recognized by vaccine-associated CD4 TCRs spanned the protein, led by 160-218 and 743-854. Spike-specific TCR breadth and depth both grew after two AZD1222 doses.

Second doses were pooled across both intervals (about 4 or about 12 weeks). This TCR was sampled from an adult who received the AZD1222 COVID-19 vaccine. Specimen: peripheral blood, collected 28 days after the second AZD1222 dose. V gene TRBV7-2 combines with J gene TRBJ2-2; D is perhaps TRBD1 or TRBD2 (5 bases each). The CDR3 protein is CASRPPGPTTGELFF. CDR3 DNA: TGTGCCAGCAGACCTCCGGGACCCACGACCGGGGAGCTGTTTTTT.